This TCR beta chain was recovered during a study of blood T cell repertoires in COVID-19. This clone showed up just once. Living in 24 US areas, the participants were between roughly 18 and 90 years of age. Clinical histories supplied by participants themselves formed the basis of cohort assignment. Recovery among Cohort 3 donors was established by two negative PCRs, clearance, or symptom resolution. The protocol was immunoSEQ multiplex PCR, while the TCRdb copy is restricted to in-frame clones and leaves out a portion. The sample comprises 200,000 to 250,000 clones, 87% of which are singletons, and less than 14% rests with the top ten. Trimming stripped 11 bases from V and 6 bases from J, with 7 bases between. The CDR3 is 9 residues long.

Specimen: PBMCs or T cells enriched from blood (not recorded which). This sequence was found in a man aged 25-40 years who had recovered from COVID-19. V and J are TRBV23-1 and TRBJ1-1; D is undetermined. TRBV23-1 falls under the ORF class, with uncertain function. The CDR3 sequence is CAESAEAFF. The CDR3 DNA sequence: TGCGCCGAGTCCGCTGAAGCTTTCTTT.